This TCR delta chain was sequenced for a study of delta chain sequences of gamma delta T cells (dated by TCRdb to 2017 to 2019). This clone has a count of ten or more. This receptor's antigen is unknown. No much larger clone is present one base from it, and per-base qualities are unavailable. Ends trimmed: V by 0 bases, J by 5 bases; bases unmatched to a gene: 31. CDR1 and CDR2 are drawn from the germline V gene: GEAIGNYY, EKD. The CDR3, from cysteine to phenylalanine, totals 24 residues. Kept here is only the CDR3 DNA, which spans 72 bases and is read in frame from base 1. Libraries were made using 5' RACE. Sequencing used an Illumina MiSeq. In TCRdb, clones were called once more from the public reads by CATT, and rows of identical DNA were later combined. Here the sample has about 2,600 delta-chain clones; over 4.5% occur a single time. Around 49% of the sample comes from the top ten.

The sequence is built from TRDV2 and TRDJ1; 11 central bases correspond to TRDD3. Sequences were obtained from either unsorted cells or a sorted T cell fraction (not recorded which). This sequence originates from a human donor in good health. The CDR3 is CACDTVTVWGIQETVGPRGDKLIF. In nucleotides, the sequence is TGTGCCTGTGACACCGTCACCGTCTGGGGGATACAAGAGACGGTGGGCCCAAGGGGTGATAAACTCATCTTT.